This TCR beta chain is drawn from a study of T cell changes during pregnancy in multiple sclerosis. From germline, CDR1 is SGHTA and CDR2 FQGTGA. J gave up 4 bases and V 5 bases, and 2 bases lay outside the gene matches. This CDR3 is 13 amino acids long. The method was immunoSEQ multiplex PCR; TCRdb's version includes in-frame clones alone and lacks a portion of them. This table holds some 50,000 clones, around 90% found once. This chain uses TRBV7-3 with TRBJ2-5; TRBD2 agrees at 9 bases. This specimen consisted of CD4+ T cells from peripheral blood mononuclear cells, obtained in the second trimester of pregnancy. The TCR originated in a female donor with multiple sclerosis, enrolled in a pregnancy study. The CDR3 DNA sequence: TGTGCCAGCAGCGTACTAGCGGGAGAGACCCAGTACTTC. This translates into CASSVLAGETQYF.